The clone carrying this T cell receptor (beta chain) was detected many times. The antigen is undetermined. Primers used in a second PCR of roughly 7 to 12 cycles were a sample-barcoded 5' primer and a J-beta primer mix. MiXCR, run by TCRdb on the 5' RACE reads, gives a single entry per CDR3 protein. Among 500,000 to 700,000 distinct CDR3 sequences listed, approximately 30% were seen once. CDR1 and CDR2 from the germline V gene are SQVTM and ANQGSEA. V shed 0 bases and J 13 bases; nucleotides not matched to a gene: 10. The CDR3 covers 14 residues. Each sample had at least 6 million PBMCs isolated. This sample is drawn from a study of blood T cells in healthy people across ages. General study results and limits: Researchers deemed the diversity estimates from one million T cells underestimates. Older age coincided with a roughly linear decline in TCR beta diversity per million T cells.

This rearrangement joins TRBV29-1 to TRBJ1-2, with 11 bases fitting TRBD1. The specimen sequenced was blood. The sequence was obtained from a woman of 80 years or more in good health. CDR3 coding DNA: TGCAGCGTTGAAGAATGGGGACAGGGGGATTCTCGCACCTTC. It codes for CSVEEWGQGDSRTF. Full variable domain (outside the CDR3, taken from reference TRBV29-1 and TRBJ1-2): SAVISQKPSRDICQRGTSLTIQCQVDSQVTMMFWYRQQPGQSLTLIATANQGSEATYESGFVIDKFPISRPNLTFSTLTVSNMSPEDSSIYLCSVEEWGQGDSRTFGSGTRLTVV.